This T cell receptor (beta chain) was recovered during a study of T cell repertoires in cytomegalovirus infection. Overall study context: TCR beta signatures that were public indicated CMV infection and matching HLA type. Broader study findings: HLA-C-restricted CMV clonotypes gave the most frequent clonotype in two of eight donors. Of the TCR beta families, the public ones yielded a cumulative frequency that identified carriers of CMV plus the relevant HLA.

This clonotype was seen a handful of times. Antigen specificity is unknown. The CDR3 is made up of 15 amino acids. V dropped 3 bases and J dropped 11 bases, with 20 bases sitting between them. The germline V gene has CDR1 MDHEN and CDR2 SYDVKM. From the reads, TCRdb called clonotypes with MiXCR, one entry per CDR3 protein. The table lists some 350,000 distinct CDR3 sequences, 15% to 20% of them singletons. The rearrangement links TRBV28 to TRBJ1-5; D is possibly TRBD1 (5 bases). The material sequenced was PBMCs. This TCR was recovered from a human donor in good health (CMV status not recorded). Some clones in this sample may be carry-over from other donors' samples. The CDR3 bases are TGTGCCAGCAGTTTGGGGGGACGGGACGTCGTGGCCCAGCATTTT. Amino acid sequence: CASSLGGRDVVAQHF.